The T cell receptor (beta chain) under discussion was sequenced for a study of blood T cell repertoires in COVID-19 (TCRdb year 2020). Context from the whole study: The collaborator samples originated in the United States, Italy and Spain and spanned the acute and convalescent phases of COVID-19. Where available, HLA class I and class II types were obtained from metadata supplied by the sample provider rather than from assay-based typing. The material from the prospective study consisted of cDNA or gDNA derived from T cells, B-cell-depleted T cells, or PBMCs. The dataset comprised deeply sampled blood TCRbeta repertoires from subjects exposed to, actively infected with, or recovered from COVID-19. The repertoires were released in a freely available public database meant as a resource for research on the immune response to SARS-CoV-2. The samples were drawn from two sources: the first 160 participants of the ongoing ImmuneRACE study, and fewer than 1,500 subjects contributed by 6 global collaborators. Nearly every sample came with metadata listing a de-identified subject ID, COVID-19 status, age in years and sex.

On the study overall, not on this receptor specifically: How much clinical and demographic metadata was included differed by source and by participant, and the metadata was provided uncurated.

TCRbeta CDR3 regions were amplified from genomic DNA by means of the immunoSEQ Assay, a bias-controlled multiplex PCR. The study's processing was this. The number of nucleated cells in each sample was estimated from the amplification of reference gene primers within the assay. To quantify the absolute abundance of each unique TCRbeta CDR3 rearrangement, sequence reads were collapsed and filtered. For each sample, productive Simpson clonality was calculated by taking the square root of Simpson's diversity index across productive rearrangements. The table was pulled from immuneACCESS by TCRdb, which kept in-frame rearrangements only. Such tables lose some clones; where checked, under half of the loss comes from unresolved V genes, and the rest has no known cause. V and J calls plus clone size are reproduced from that table; the DNA served to infer D and trimming. This sample lists 150,000 to 200,000 clones; more than 90% were detected once. About 18% of the sample rests with the top ten.

Whole blood was collected in K2EDTA tubes by collaborating institutions according to the institutions' own protocols. For TCRbeta analysis, collaborators shipped samples in one of three forms: frozen whole blood, isolated PBMCs, or DNA extracted from either of those sample types. The sample holds one count of this clone. Its specific antigen is unknown. Per-base qualities were not stored, and no clone one base away is much larger. The CDR3 runs 19 amino acids, cysteine and phenylalanine included. The kept DNA is CDR3 alone, 57 bases in frame from the first base. The receptor chain draws on TRBV1 and TRBJ2-1; the table gives TRBD2 as D, unverified against the DNA. TRBV1 is a listed pseudogene. The source of this sequence is a man aged 55 to 70 with active or convalescent COVID-19. Sequencing input: peripheral blood. The CDR3 region reads CTSSQPGTSGSTVENEQFF. The nucleotide sequence is given as TGCACCAGCAGCCAACCCGGGACTAGCGGGAGTACGGTAGAAAATGAGCAGTTCTTC.